Listed here are 25 T cell receptor beta chains from one sample, sequenced in a study of vaccination and CD4 T cells after COVID-19. Treatment reported: roughly 11-day PBMC culture with coronavirus spike peptide pools or control peptides (ViraFEST assay). Harvesting of the unexposed donor's CD4+ T cells predated the COVID-19 pandemic (2011-2018). CD4+ T cells that had been cultured provided DNA sequenced with the Oncomine TCR Beta short-read assay. Someone extracted genomic DNA from cultured CD4+ T cells. TCRdb reprocessed the PCR reads with MiXCR, giving one entry per CDR3 protein. The sample records more than 10,000 distinct CDR3 sequences, roughly 32% being singletons. Which antigens these TCRs recognize remains unknown. The sequencing sample was made of CD4+ T cells from blood, cultured in vitro. These receptors were obtained from a human donor in good health.

This clonotype has a handful of counts. The genes are TRBV20-1 and TRBJ2-3, with D maybe TRBD2 (6 bases). Per germline, CDR1 DFQATT and CDR2 SNEGSKA (reference sequence). There are 13 residues in the CDR3. V gave up 6 bases and J gave up 0 bases, with 10 bases separating them. The CDR3 spells CSATGGSTDTQYF. In nucleotides, the CDR3 is TGCAGTGCCACCGGAGGGAGCACAGATACGCAGTATTTT.

This clonotype was observed a handful of times. This rearrangement joins TRBV7-9 to TRBJ2-7; a weak D match, TRBD2 (5 bases). This CDR3 comprises 14 residues. Looked up from germline, CDR1 is SEHNR and CDR2 is FQNEAQ (reference sequence). Trimming removed 2 bases at V and 2 bases at J, with 10 bases between. In nucleotides, the CDR3 is TGTGCCAGCAGCTTATACGGGAACCCCTACGAGCAGTACTTC. Translated: CASSLYGNPYEQYF.

This clonotype came up a few times. The chain is built from TRBV4-2 and TRBJ1-2; D not certain. The CDR3 covers 14 residues. Trimming took off 0 bases at V and 4 bases at J, with 9 bases between the two ends. Looked up from germline, CDR1 is LGHNA and CDR2 is YNFKEQ. The CDR3, as DNA: TGTGCCAGCAGCCAAGATAAAGCAGGCTATGGCTACACCTTC. This sequence encodes CASSQDKAGYGYTF.

The rearrangement joins TRBV28 to TRBJ1-3; D ambiguous. V was shortened by 0 bases and J by 1 base, with 7 bases between the two germline ends. The CDR3 has 15 residues. The germline CDR1 and CDR2 sequences are MDHEN and SYDVKM. DNA for the CDR3: TGTGCCAGCAGTTTATGGAGGAGTTCTGGAAACACCATATATTTT. Translating it yields CASSLWRSSGNTIYF.

The chain is built from TRBV29-1 and TRBJ2-1; no firm D call. CDR1 and CDR2 from the germline V gene are SQVTM and ANQGSEA. The germline V and J ends were trimmed by 5 bases and 0 bases, with 14 bases remaining between them. This CDR3 is 15 amino acids long. The CDR3 protein is CSVSQALSSYNEQFF. The CDR3 bases are TGCAGCGTTAGCCAAGCGCTGAGCTCCTACAATGAGCAGTTCTTC.

The CDR3 reads CASSSGGGYSTDTQYF. Written as DNA, the CDR3 is TGTGCCAGCAGCTCAGGGGGGGGCTATAGCACAGATACGCAGTATTTT. The chain joins TRBV7-2 to TRBJ2-3; tentatively, D is TRBD1 or TRBD2 (7 bases each). The ends were cut back, 4 bases at V and 0 bases at J, with 14 bases in the middle. The germline V gene has CDR1 SGHTA and CDR2 FQGNSA. There are 16 residues in the CDR3.

This rearrangement joins TRBV20-1 to TRBJ2-1; D is ambiguous. This CDR3 contains 14 residues. Germline CDR1 reads DFQATT; CDR2 reads SNEGSKA (reference sequence). V gave up 6 bases and J gave up 9 bases, with 21 bases separating them. Here the CDR3 reads CSARTIGLTGEQFF. The CDR3 coding sequence is TGCAGTGCCCGGACGATAGGATTAACGGGTGAGCAGTTCTTC.

This chain links TRBV7-3 with TRBJ2-2; the D call may be TRBD1 or TRBD2 (7 bases each). The V end was cut by 5 bases, the J end by 6 bases, with 13 bases between. Germline loops: CDR1 SGHTA, CDR2 FQGTGA. The CDR3 totals 14 residues. DNA of the CDR3: TGTGCCAGCAGCCCCTCAGGGGGGGCCGGGGAGCTGTTTTTT. It translates to CASSPSGGAGELFF.

The V gene is TRBV6-1, the J gene TRBJ1-6, with TRBD1 matching 7 bases. V trimming: 6 bases; J trimming: 0 bases; junction bases outside the gene matches: 8. The germline gives CDR1 MNHNS, CDR2 SASEGT. There are 17 residues in the CDR3. The CDR3 reads CASSLGQRSSYNSPLHF. CDR3 DNA: TGTGCCAGCAGCTTGGGACAGCGGAGCTCCTATAATTCACCCCTCCACTTT.

V gene TRBV24-1 combines with J gene TRBJ2-1; TRBD2 agrees at 10 bases. The V segment lost 2 bases and the J segment 6 bases; nucleotides outside the gene matches: 9. This CDR3 has 17 amino acids. CDR1 and CDR2 from the germline V gene are KGHDR and SFDVKD. The CDR3 DNA reads TGTGCCACCAGTGATTCGACGGCTAGCGGGAGTAGCAATGAGCAGTTCTTC. Residues: CATSDSTASGSSNEQFF.

The chain uses TRBV10-3 and TRBJ2-5; D uncertain. Per the germline V gene, CDR1 is ENHRY and CDR2 is SYGVKD. The CDR3 length is 12 residues. Trimming removed 7 bases at V and 2 bases at J, with 8 bases between. The CDR3 sequence is CAIKSEQETQYF. The CDR3 bases are TGTGCCATCAAGAGCGAACAAGAGACCCAGTACTTC.

This clonotype showed up just a few times. CDR3 DNA: TGTGCCATCAGTGAGACTGGGGGGGATACTGAAGCTTTCTTT. Amino acids: CAISETGGDTEAFF. The V and J genes are TRBV10-3 and TRBJ1-1; D is possibly TRBD1 (5 bases). CDR3 length: 14 amino acids. From germline, CDR1 is ENHRY and CDR2 SYGVKD. With 2 bases removed from V and 5 bases from J, the gap between germline ends came to 12 bases.

In its sample, this clonotype was seen a few times. This chain joins TRBV2 and TRBJ1-1, with D perhaps TRBD1 (6 bases). The V gene's germline CDR1 is SNHLY and CDR2 FYNNEI. V shed 7 bases and J shed 0 bases, with 12 bases lying between them. The CDR3 length is 14 residues. The CDR3 coding sequence is TGTGCCAGCATTTCGGACAGCATGAACACTGAAGCTTTCTTT. This codes for CASISDSMNTEAFF.

This clonotype was found a few times. V gene TRBV6-2 or TRBV6-3 combines with J gene TRBJ1-5, with D unclear. Germline assignment: CDR1 MNHEY and CDR2 SVGEGT. The V end lost 6 bases, the J end lost 2 bases, and 11 bases lay between the germline ends. The CDR3 contains 14 residues. DNA for the CDR3: TGTGCCAGCAGCCAATCAATGGGCAATCAGCCCCAGCATTTT. It translates to CASSQSMGNQPQHF.

The V and J genes are TRBV6-4 and TRBJ2-2, with D unresolved. Germline-derived CDR1 and CDR2 are MRHNA and SNTAGT. The ends were cut back, 0 bases at V and 3 bases at J, with 14 bases in the middle. The CDR3 runs to 17 residues. The chain's CDR3 is CASSDSIYPLDTGELFF. DNA for the CDR3: TGTGCCAGCAGTGACTCGATTTATCCCTTGGACACCGGGGAGCTGTTTTTT.

The genes are TRBV6-1 and TRBJ2-7; 7 bases are shared with TRBD1. Trimming removed 6 bases from V and 0 bases from J; junction bases left unmatched: 5. Germline loops: CDR1 MNHNS, CDR2 SASEGT. The length of the CDR3 is 14 residues. CDR3 residues: CASRRTGDSYEQYF. Here the CDR3 DNA reads TGTGCCAGCAGACGTACAGGGGACTCCTACGAGCAGTACTTC.

The V gene is TRBV28, the J gene TRBJ2-7, with TRBD1 matching over 7 bases. Trimming at V came to 5 bases and at J to 6 bases, leaving 4 bases not matched to a gene. This CDR3 is 12 amino acids long. Per the germline V gene, CDR1 is MDHEN and CDR2 is SYDVKM. The CDR3 region is CASSSDRAEQYF. In nucleotides, the CDR3 is TGTGCCAGCAGTAGTGACAGGGCCGAGCAGTACTTC.

This clonotype appeared a single time. The rearrangement uses TRBV18 and TRBJ2-5; 7 bases are a match to TRBD1. The CDR3 length is 13 residues. Germline trimming cut 6 bases from V and 3 bases from J; bases unmatched to any gene: 4. Germline loops: CDR1 KGHSH, CDR2 LQKENI. The CDR3 protein is CASSRQGKETQYF. The CDR3 nucleotides read TGTGCCAGCTCTCGACAGGGAAAAGAGACCCAGTACTTC.

There are a few counts of this clonotype. The chain combines TRBV19 with TRBJ1-2, with TRBD1 as a possible D gene (6 bases). Germline V gene data show CDR1 as LNHDA and CDR2 as SQIVND (reference sequence). CDR3 length: 14 amino acids. V lost 6 bases, J lost 3 bases, and 14 bases lay in between. CDR3 nucleotide sequence: TGTGCCAGTAGGGACGGGGGCCCTGACTATGGCTACACCTTC. Protein: CASRDGGPDYGYTF.

The chain recombines TRBV2 with TRBJ2-5; D gene ambiguous. Germline V lookup: CDR1 SNHLY, CDR2 FYNNEI. The V and J ends lost 3 bases and 5 bases respectively, with 10 bases between them. The CDR3 contains 13 residues. Here the CDR3 DNA reads TGTGCCAGCAGTGAGCCCTTCCTGGAGACCCAGTACTTC. Amino acids: CASSEPFLETQYF.

The genes are TRBV7-2 and TRBJ2-3; 8 bases map to TRBD2. Trimming took 3 bases from V and 1 from J; bases not matched to a gene: 3. Germline V CDR1 and CDR2: SGHTA, FQGNSA. This CDR3 comprises 15 residues. The CDR3 coding sequence is TGTGCCAGCAGCTTCAGTAGCGGGGGCACAGATACGCAGTATTTT. It encodes CASSFSSGGTDTQYF.

The rearrangement joins TRBV21-1 to TRBJ1-5. TRBV21-1 is shown as a pseudogene. This CDR3 spans 14 amino acids. The CDR3 spells CASSKRRESQPQHF. The CDR3 bases are TGTGCCAGCAGCAAAAGGAGGGAGAGTCAGCCCCAGCATTTT.

The J gene is TRBJ2-1, the V gene TRBV20-1; a possible D gene is TRBD1 (5 bases). This CDR3 has 12 residues. V lost 3 bases to trimming and J lost 3 bases, with 6 bases between them. Germline V gives CDR1 DFQATT, CDR2 SNEGSKA (reference sequence). CDR3 coding DNA: TGCAGTGCTAGGACAGACTACAATGAGCAGTTCTTC. It specifies CSARTDYNEQFF.

A note on this clonotype: A much bigger clone sits one base away, suggesting this may be a read error. The chain joins TRBV7-9 to TRBJ1-5; D not certain. The V end was cut by 5 bases, the J end by 4 bases, with 9 bases between. CDR3 size: 13 residues. From germline, CDR1 is SEHNR and CDR2 FQNEAQ (reference sequence). CDR3 coding DNA: TGTGCCAGCAGCGACTTACCAAATCAGCCCCAGCATTTT. Its protein product is CASSDLPNQPQHF.

CDR3 loop: CASRNPEFYGYTF. The CDR3 DNA reads as TGTGCCAGCCGAAACCCCGAGTTCTATGGCTACACCTTC. The rearrangement uses TRBV28 and TRBJ1-2; D call uncertain. The ends were cut back, 8 bases at V and 4 bases at J, with 14 bases in the middle. The CDR3 consists of 13 residues. From germline, CDR1 is MDHEN and CDR2 SYDVKM.